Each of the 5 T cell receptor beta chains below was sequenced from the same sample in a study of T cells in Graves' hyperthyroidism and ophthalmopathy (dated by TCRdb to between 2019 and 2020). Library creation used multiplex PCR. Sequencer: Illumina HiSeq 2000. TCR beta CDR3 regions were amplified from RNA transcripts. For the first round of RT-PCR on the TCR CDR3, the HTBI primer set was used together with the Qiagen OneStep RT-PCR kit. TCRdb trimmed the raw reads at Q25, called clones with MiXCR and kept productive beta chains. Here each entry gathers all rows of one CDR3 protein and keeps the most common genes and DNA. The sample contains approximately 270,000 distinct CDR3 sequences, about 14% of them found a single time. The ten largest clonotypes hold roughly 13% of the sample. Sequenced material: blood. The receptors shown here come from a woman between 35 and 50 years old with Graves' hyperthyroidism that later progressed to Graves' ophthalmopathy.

CDR3 DNA sequence: TGTGCCACCAGCAGGTCCGACCTGGTCTACGAGCAGTACTTC. Its protein is CATSRSDLVYEQYF. The V and J genes are TRBV15 and TRBJ2-7; D not certain. With 3 bases removed from V and 3 bases from J, the gap between germline ends came to 12 bases. The CDR3 length is 14 residues. Germline V gene lookup returns CDR1 LNHNV and CDR2 YYDKDF (reference sequence).

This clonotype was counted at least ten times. The CDR3 reads CASSLAMGSNEQFF. CDR3 DNA sequence: TGTGCCAGCAGCTTAGCTATGGGAAGTAATGAGCAGTTCTTC. The V gene is TRBV7-9, the J gene TRBJ2-1; D is ambiguous. V dropped 0 bases and J dropped 7 bases, with 10 bases sitting between them. Looked up from germline, CDR1 is SEHNR and CDR2 is FQNEAQ (reference sequence). CDR3 length equals 14 residues.

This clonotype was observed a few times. The CDR3 bases are TGCAGCGTTGCTCCAAACTCTCCCTATGGCTACACCTTC. It yields the protein CSVAPNSPYGYTF. This chain links TRBV29-1 with TRBJ1-2; no reliable D call. Germline V gene lookup returns CDR1 SQVTM and CDR2 ANQGSEA. V lost 4 bases to trimming and J lost 4 bases, with 13 bases between them. CDR3 size: 13 residues.

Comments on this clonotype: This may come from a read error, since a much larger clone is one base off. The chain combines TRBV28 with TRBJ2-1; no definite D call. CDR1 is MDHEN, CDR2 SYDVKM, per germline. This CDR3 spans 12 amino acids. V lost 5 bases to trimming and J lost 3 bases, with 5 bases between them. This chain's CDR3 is CASSRNYNEQFF. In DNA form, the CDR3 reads TGTGCCAGCAGTCGAAACTACAATGAGCAGTTCTTC.

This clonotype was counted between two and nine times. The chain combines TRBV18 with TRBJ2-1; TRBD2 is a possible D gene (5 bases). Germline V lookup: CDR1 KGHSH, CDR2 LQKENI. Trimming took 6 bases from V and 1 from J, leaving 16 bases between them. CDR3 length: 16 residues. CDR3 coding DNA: TGTGCCAGCTCGCAGCGCTGGTGGGAGTCCTACAATGAGCAGTTCTTC. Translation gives CASSQRWWESYNEQFF.